This section outlines one T cell receptor beta chain sequence together with its context. Its antigen is unknown. Per-base qualities were not stored, and no clone one base away is much larger. Receptors were amplified or captured by the immunoSEQ multiplex PCR assay. For the multiplex PCR, a mixture combining 60 forward primers for TCR Vbeta segments and 13 reverse primers for TCR Jbeta segments was used. The CDR3 region of rearranged TCR beta genes was amplified from genomic DNA by a multiplex PCR assay. The Illumina HiSeq System was used to sequence the amplified TCR beta libraries as 87-base-pair reads. As for the original processing: In a later analysis, tens of millions of unique TCR beta chains were counted across the 666 repertoires, and roughly 10 million of these chains were shared by at least two donors. To remove PCR and sequencing errors, raw reads were error-corrected and collapsed into unique sequences using a nearest-neighbor algorithm that merged closely related sequences. CDR3 sequences were aligned to IMGT reference sequences to assign V, D and J gene segments. For a sequence to be retained, a match of at least six nucleotides to both a V gene segment and a J gene segment was required. A rearrangement was called productive if the CDR3 had no stop codons and remained in frame with V and J, and every other rearrangement was called non-productive. Following IMGT convention, CDR3 was defined as the stretch from the second conserved V-encoded cysteine up to the conserved J-encoded phenylalanine. The earlier analysis of about 560 of the donors excluded any sequence lacking an unambiguous match to a single V gene segment. In an earlier analysis of 450 to 700 of the donors, V segments were called functional above 56.7% productive rearrangements and were called segregating when the between-donor standard deviation exceeded 5%. To diagnose cytomegalovirus status from the catalog of TCR beta chain sequences, a statistical classification framework was built. V and J gene assignment, in a later analysis, came from comparing TCR nucleotide sequences with IMGT/GENE-DB human TR gene sequences. A later analysis assigned CDR3 sequences and most-parsimonious VDJ recombination scenarios with the TCRdist pipeline. In a later analysis, each TCR beta chain was defined by its CDR3 amino acid sequence together with its V-gene family, and reads without a unique V-gene family were excluded. To address suspected cross-contamination and a sequencing artifact, a later analysis removed around 600 highly shared, low-generation-probability nucleotide sequences. For each public chain, a later analysis derived a clonal expansion index from normalized ranks of inferred template counts within each repertoire. Generation probabilities in a later analysis came from a VDJ recombination model fitted to out-of-frame rearrangements, and those results were checked against IGoR. A later analysis scored TCR-TCR, TCR-HLA and TCR-CMV co-occurrence with hypergeometric tests, applying a repertoire-size bias correction to TCR pairs. False discovery rates were estimated in a later analysis by permuting HLA or CMV assignments 20 times. In a later analysis, co-occurring TCRs were grouped using DBSCAN, with TCRdist sequence similarity added in when clustering inside HLA-allele-positive subsets. Co-occurrence clustering excluded repertoires with fewer than 30,000 or more than 120,000 public chains, plus five with anomalous nucleotide sharing. TCRdb obtained this table from immuneACCESS and retained in-frame rearrangements with V and J assigned. These tables miss some clones; where compared with another copy, unresolved V genes account for less than half of the shortfall, and the remainder is unexplained. The D gene and trimming were derived from the DNA, and the V and J assignments and clone size from that table. Counted in this sample were approximately 170,000 clones; around 78% of them appeared once. The ten largest make up approximately 1.5% of the sample.

The data stem from a study of cytomegalovirus exposure and HLA in healthy donors listed by TCRdb under 2017. Turning to the overall study: An earlier analysis of approximately 640 of the donors reported approximately 300 Gb of sequence data and 120 million or so unique TCR beta sequences from 150 million to 200 million T cells. Approximately 300 gigabases of sequencing data and around 85 million unique TCR sequences made up an early release that covered approximately 650 HLA-typed donors. The study aimed to test whether cataloging public T cell receptors could reveal signatures of past pathogen exposure. Four or five DR-DQ haplotypes were treated as single units for association and clustering because of strong linkage in the cohort. HLA typing included class I and class II loci at four-digit resolution. Donor age, sex, ethnicity and CMV serostatus were compiled together with the repertoire data. An earlier analysis of several hundred of the donors applied high-throughput TCR beta sequencing to assess whether each TCR beta V gene segment acted as functional or pseudogenic. All discovery cohort repertoires had been generated on a single sequencing platform. Among about 390 genotyped donors of the cohort, an average of approximately 250,000 unique TCR beta nucleotide sequences were sequenced per donor, roughly a sixth of them non-productive. Using immunosequencing, the study profiled T cell repertoires from 500 to 800 subjects and related those repertoires to cytomegalovirus serostatus. To predict cytomegalovirus infection status, the study brought together high-throughput TCR immunosequencing, statistical association of individual TCRs with disease status, and machine learning. A separate validation cohort of 100 to 150 different subjects was used in addition to the approximately 640-subject first cohort. In a later analysis, previously published TCR beta repertoires from about 670 donors were re-analyzed and high-resolution HLA genotyping was added so that TCR occurrence patterns could be studied. Typing coverage differed by locus: A, B, C, DRB1 and DQB1 were typed in about 620-630 donors, DQA1 in about 560, DPA1 in roughly 590, and DPB1 in 472. In the later analysis, no new phenotypic data were used to find candidate immune exposures; instead, reliance was placed on TCR beta sequences and their occurrence across donors. Of the roughly 410 genotyped donors, less than 85% were placed in the genetic ancestry cluster associated with self-reported Caucasian donors. A later genetic analysis took genome-wide SNP genotypes for about 55% of the roughly 670 donors and used that subset as a discovery cohort.

The CDR1 and CDR2 encoded by the germline V gene are KGHSH and LQKENI. The V end gives up 3 bases and the J end 8 bases, leaving 6 bases in the junction not matched to a gene. Spanning cysteine to phenylalanine, the CDR3 consists of 15 amino acids. The CDR3 DNA has 45 bases and is translated from base 1. The cohort consisted of approximately 690 healthy bone marrow donors. Cohort members were all nominally healthy when sampled, although unrecorded immune exposures were likely present. The donor was CMV seronegative and belonged to the group of around 350 seronegative cohort members. Each donor provided a peripheral blood sample, and peripheral blood mononuclear cells were used for TCR beta sequencing. The Qiagen DNeasy Blood Extraction Kit was used to extract genomic DNA from the blood cell samples. Here is what the overall study found, with its caveats: A group of highly shared sequence variants was considered likely to be a technical artifact of the sequencing pipeline. Assigning TCR associations to individual alleles was difficult when HLA alleles, especially DR and DQ, strongly co-occurred. Because HLA typing was missing for some donors at each locus, association tests included only the typed subset. The presence/absence analyses assumed that sequencing depth was roughly uniform across donors, and that assumption may not be true. This cohort had only TCR beta chains sequenced, and the lack of alpha or paired-chain data limited which features could be detected. In a later analysis, most CMV-associated TCR beta chains were found to appear HLA-restricted, with HLA associations seemingly driven largely by CMV exposure. V-gene and J-gene trimming of TCR beta chains was associated with a missense DCLRE1C variant in a later genetic analysis, and the association was replicated in an independent cohort. Immune exposure information for the cohort was limited to CMV serostatus. Specific HLA alleles were associated with 16,951 TCR beta sequences at a false discovery rate of 0.05 in a later analysis. A later analysis found that TCR association rates varied across HLA loci, with DRB1 alleles showing the most associated TCRs and HLA-C alleles the fewest. The study listed 164 TCR beta chains as associated with cytomegalovirus. A later analysis reported that several top co-occurrence clusters appeared linked to parvovirus B19, influenza, CMV and Epstein-Barr virus. In a later genetic analysis, fewer N-insertions in productive TCRs were reported among donors in an Asian-associated ancestry cluster than the roughly 700-donor mean. A later analysis found that HLA-associated TCR beta chains were more clonally expanded and had lower generation probabilities than equally common non-associated chains. According to the authors, the approach could potentially be generalized to other disease states and immunological phenotypes. A further reported finding was that TCR beta sequences accurately predicted the HLA-A and HLA-B alleles for most subjects in the first cohort. A few of the identified cytomegalovirus-associated TCR beta chains were confirmed in vitro to be specific for cytomegalovirus antigens. The 87-base-pair reads could not distinguish some IMGT-functional V segments, including TRBV6-2 and TRBV6-3, so those segments were excluded. Linkage disequilibrium might explain the correlated functional status among segregating V segments, but an unknown experimental factor could not be ruled out. The earlier analysis of almost 600 of the donors excluded around 17 rarely observed V segments, including chromosome 9 orphons, because counts were too low. The classifier was reported to diagnose cytomegalovirus status with high specificity and sensitivity in both the original cohort and the validation cohort. Most TCR sequences were observed very rarely across donors, whereas some public TCRs were present in many individuals. In an earlier analysis of about 600 of the donors, most TCR beta V segments appeared in productive rearrangements about 87% or about 30% of the time, broadly matching IMGT annotations.

The sequence came from a man aged 40-49 years in good health and CMV-seronegative. In this chain, TRBV18 is recombined with TRBJ1-4, and 10 junctional nucleotides match TRBD1. Sequences were obtained from PBMCs. The CDR3 reads as follows: CASSPRTGGEEKLFF. The DNA reads as follows: TGTGCCAGCTCACCCCGGACAGGGGGGGAGGAAAAACTGTTTTTT. The CDR3 plus the reference TRBV18 and TRBJ1-4 genes for the other parts give the full variable domain: NAGVMQNPRHLVRRRGQEARLRCSPMKGHSHVYWYRQLPEEGLKFMVYLQKENIIDESGMPKERFSAEFPKEGPSILRIQQVVRGDSAAYFCASSPRTGGEEKLFFGSGTQLSVL.